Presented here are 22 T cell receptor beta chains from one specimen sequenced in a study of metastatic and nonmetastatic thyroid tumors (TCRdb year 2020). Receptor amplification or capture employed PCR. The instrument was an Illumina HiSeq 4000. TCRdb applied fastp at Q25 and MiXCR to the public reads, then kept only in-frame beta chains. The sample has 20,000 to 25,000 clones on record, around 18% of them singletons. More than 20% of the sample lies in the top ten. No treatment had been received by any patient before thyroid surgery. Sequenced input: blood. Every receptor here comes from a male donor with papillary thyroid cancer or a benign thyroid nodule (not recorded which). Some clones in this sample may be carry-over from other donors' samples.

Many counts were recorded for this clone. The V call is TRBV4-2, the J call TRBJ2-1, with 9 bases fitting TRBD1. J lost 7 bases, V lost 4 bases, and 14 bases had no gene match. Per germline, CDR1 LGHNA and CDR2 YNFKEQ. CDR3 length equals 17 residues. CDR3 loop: CASSPQLTGGWVNEQFF. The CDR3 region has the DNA TGTGCCAGCAGCCCCCAGCTGACAGGGGGGTGGGTTAATGAGCAGTTCTTC.

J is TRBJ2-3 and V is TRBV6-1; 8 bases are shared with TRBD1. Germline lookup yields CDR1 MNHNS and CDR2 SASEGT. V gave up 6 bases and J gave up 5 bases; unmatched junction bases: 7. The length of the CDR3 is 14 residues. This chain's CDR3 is CASSQGTGGDTQYF. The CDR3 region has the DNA TGTGCCAGCAGCCAGGGAACAGGGGGAGATACGCAGTATTTT.

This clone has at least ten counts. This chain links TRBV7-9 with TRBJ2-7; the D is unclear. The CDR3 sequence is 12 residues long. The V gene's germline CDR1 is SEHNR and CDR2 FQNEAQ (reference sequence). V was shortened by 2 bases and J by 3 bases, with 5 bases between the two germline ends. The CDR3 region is CASSLFSYEQYF. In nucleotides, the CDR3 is TGTGCCAGCAGCTTATTCAGCTACGAGCAGTACTTC. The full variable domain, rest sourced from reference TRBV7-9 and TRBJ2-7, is DTGVSQNPRHKITKRGQNVTFRCDPISEHNRLYWYRQTLGQGPEFLTYFQNEAQLEKSRLLSDRFSAERPKGSFSTLEIQRTEQGDSAMYLCASSLFSYEQYFGPGTRLTVT.

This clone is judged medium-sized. Here the CDR3 reads CASAGPNSPLHF. The CDR3 nucleotides read TGTGCCAGCGCGGGTCCGAATTCACCCCTCCACTTT. V gene TRBV6-2 or TRBV6-3 combines with J gene TRBJ1-6; D not resolved. Trimming left V 8 bases short and J 7 bases short, with 9 bases between. CDR3 length equals 12 residues. Looked up from germline, CDR1 is MNHEY and CDR2 is SVGEGT.

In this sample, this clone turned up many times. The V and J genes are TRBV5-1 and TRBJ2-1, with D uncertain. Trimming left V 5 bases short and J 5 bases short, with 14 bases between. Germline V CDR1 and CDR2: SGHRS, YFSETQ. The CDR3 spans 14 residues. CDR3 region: CASRSGLPDNEQFF. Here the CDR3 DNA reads TGCGCCAGCAGGTCGGGCCTTCCTGACAATGAGCAGTTCTTC. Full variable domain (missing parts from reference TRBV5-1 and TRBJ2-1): KAGVTQTPRYLIKTRGQQVTLSCSPISGHRSVSWYQQTPGQGLQFLFEYFSETQRNKGNFPGRFSGRQFSNSRSEMNVSTLELGDSALYLCASRSGLPDNEQFFGPGTRLTVL.

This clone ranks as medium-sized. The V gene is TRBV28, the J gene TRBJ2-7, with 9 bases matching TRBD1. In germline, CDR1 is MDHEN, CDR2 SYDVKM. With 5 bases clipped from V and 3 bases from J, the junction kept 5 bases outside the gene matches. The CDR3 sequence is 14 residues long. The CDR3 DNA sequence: TGTGCCAGCAGTACCGGGACAGGGAACTACGAGCAGTACTTC. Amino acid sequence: CASSTGTGNYEQYF.

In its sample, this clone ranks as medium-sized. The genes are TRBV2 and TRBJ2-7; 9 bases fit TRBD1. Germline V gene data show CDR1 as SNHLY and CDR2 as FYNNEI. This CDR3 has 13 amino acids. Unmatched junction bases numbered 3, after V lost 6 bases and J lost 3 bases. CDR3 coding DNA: TGTGCCAGCAGAGAGGACAGGGGCTACGAGCAGTACTTC. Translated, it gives CASREDRGYEQYF.

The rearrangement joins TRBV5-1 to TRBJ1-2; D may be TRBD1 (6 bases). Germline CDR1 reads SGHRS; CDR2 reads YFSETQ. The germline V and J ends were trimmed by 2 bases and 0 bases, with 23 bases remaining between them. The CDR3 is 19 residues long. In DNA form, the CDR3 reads TGCGCCAGCAGCTTTGGATATGCTACAGGGACTTTACCTAACTATGGCTACACCTTC. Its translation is CASSFGYATGTLPNYGYTF.

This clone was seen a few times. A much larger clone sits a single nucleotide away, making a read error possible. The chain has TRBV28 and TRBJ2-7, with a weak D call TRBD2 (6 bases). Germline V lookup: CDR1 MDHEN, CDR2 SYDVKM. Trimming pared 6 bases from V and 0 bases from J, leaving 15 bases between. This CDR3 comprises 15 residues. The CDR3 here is CASRFSGSGSYEQYF. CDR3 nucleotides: TGTGCCAGCAGATTTAGCGGTTCGGGCTCCTACGAGCAGTACTTC.

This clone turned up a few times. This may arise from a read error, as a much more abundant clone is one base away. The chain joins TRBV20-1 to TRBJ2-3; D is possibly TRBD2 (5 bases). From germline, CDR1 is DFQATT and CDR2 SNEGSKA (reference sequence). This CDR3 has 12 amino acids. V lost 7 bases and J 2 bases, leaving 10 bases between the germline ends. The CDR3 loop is CSVGVTTDTQYF. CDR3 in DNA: TGCAGTGTCGGGGTAACCACAGATACGCAGTATTTT.

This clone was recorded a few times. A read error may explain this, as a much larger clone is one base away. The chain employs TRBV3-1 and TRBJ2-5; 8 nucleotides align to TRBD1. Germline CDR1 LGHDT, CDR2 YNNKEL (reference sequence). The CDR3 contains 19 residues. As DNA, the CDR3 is TGTGCCAGCGGCCAAACCCCGGGCCTGACAGGGGCTAGAATGGGGACCCAGTACTTC. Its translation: CASGQTPGLTGARMGTQYF.

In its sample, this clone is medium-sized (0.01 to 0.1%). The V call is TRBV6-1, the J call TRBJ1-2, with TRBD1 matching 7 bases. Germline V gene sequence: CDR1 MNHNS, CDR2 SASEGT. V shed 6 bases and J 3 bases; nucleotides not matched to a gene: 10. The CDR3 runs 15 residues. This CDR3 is CASSQSRGADYGYTF. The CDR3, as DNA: TGTGCCAGCAGCCAAAGCAGGGGGGCCGACTATGGCTACACCTTC.

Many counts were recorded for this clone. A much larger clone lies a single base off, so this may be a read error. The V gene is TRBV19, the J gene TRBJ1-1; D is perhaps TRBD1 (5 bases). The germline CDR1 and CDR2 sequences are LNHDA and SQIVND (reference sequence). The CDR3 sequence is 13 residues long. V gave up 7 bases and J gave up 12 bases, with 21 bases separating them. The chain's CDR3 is CASTRTPRAQTFF. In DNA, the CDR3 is TGTGCCAGTACCAGGACACCCCGGGCACAGACTTTCTTT.

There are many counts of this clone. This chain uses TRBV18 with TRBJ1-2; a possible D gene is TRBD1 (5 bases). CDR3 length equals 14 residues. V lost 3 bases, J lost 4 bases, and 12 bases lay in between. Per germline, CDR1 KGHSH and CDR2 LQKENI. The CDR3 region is CASSPNRGSYGYTF. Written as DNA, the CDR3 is TGTGCCAGCTCACCTAATCGGGGGTCCTATGGCTACACCTTC.

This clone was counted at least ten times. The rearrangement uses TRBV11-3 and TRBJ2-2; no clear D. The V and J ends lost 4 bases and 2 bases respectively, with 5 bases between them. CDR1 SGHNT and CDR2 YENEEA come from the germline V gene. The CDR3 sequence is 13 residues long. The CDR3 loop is CASSSQNTGELFF. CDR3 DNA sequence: TGTGCCAGCAGCTCCCAAAACACCGGGGAGCTGTTTTTT.

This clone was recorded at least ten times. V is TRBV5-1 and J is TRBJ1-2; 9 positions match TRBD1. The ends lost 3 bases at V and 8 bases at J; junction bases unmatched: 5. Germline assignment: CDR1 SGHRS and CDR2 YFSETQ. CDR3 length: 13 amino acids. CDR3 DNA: TGCGCCAGCAGCTACCGGACAGGGGAGGGCTACACCTTC. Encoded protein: CASSYRTGEGYTF.

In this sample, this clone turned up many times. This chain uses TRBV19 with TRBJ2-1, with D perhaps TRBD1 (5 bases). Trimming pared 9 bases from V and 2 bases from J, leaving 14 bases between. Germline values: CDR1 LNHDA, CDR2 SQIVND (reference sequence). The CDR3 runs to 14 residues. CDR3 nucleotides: TGTGCCAGCAGGGCCGAGGTAACCTACAATGAGCAGTTCTTC. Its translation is CASRAEVTYNEQFF. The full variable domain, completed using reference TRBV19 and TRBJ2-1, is DGGITQSPKYLFRKEGQNVTLSCEQNLNHDAMYWYRQDPGQGLRLIYYSQIVNDFQKGDIAEGYSVSREKKESFPLTVTSAQKNPTAFYLCASRAEVTYNEQFFGPGTRLTVL.

CDR3 protein: CASSYEYSGANVLTF. The CDR3 DNA sequence: TGTGCCAGCAGTTACGAGTACTCTGGGGCCAACGTCCTGACTTTC. The V and J genes are TRBV6-5 and TRBJ2-6; D is ambiguous. Germline CDR1 MNHEY, CDR2 SVGAGI. The CDR3 has 15 amino acids. Trimming removed 2 bases from V and 0 bases from J, with 5 bases in between.

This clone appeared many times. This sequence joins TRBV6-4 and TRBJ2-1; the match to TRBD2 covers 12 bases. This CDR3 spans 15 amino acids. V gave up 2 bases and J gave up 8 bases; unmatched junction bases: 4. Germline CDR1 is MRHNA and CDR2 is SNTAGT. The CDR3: CASSDELAGGYEQFF. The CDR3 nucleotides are TGTGCCAGCAGTGACGAACTAGCGGGGGGCTATGAGCAGTTCTTC.

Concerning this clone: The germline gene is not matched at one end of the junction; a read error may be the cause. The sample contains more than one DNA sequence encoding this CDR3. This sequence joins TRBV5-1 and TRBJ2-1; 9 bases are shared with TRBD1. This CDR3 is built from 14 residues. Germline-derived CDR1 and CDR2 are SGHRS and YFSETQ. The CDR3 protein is CASSPERGQGLGFF. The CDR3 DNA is TGCGCAAGCAGCCCGGAGCGGGGACAGGGATTGGGGTTCTTC.

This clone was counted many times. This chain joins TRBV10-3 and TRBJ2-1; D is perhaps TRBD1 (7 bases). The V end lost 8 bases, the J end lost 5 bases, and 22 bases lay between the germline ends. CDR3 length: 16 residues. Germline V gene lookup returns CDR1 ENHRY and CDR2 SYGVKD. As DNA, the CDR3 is TGTGCCATCCGTAGGATGCAGACAGGGACTGACAATGAGCAGTTCTTC. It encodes CAIRRMQTGTDNEQFF.

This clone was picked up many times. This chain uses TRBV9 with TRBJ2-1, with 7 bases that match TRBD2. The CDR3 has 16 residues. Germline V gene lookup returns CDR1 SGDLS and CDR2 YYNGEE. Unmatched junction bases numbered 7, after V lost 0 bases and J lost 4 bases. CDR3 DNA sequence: TGTGCCAGCAGCGTAGTTGGGGGGGGTGGATACAATGAGCAGTTCTTC. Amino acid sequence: CASSVVGGGGYNEQFF.